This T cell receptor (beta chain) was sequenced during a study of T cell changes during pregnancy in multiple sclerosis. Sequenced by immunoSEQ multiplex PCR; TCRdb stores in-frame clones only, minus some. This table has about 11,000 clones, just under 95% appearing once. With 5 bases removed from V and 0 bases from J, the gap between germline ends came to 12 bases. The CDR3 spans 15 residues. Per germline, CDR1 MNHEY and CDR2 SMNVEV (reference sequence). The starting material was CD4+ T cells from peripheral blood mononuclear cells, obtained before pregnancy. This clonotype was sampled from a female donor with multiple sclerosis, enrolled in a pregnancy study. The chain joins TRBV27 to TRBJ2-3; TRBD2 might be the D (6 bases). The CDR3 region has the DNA TGTGCCAGCAGTCTCGGGGGTTCTAGCACAGATACGCAGTATTTT. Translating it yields CASSLGGSSTDTQYF.